This entry features one T cell receptor beta chain sequence. The sample is drawn from a study of control samples from healthy donors and cancer patients. Using immunoSEQ multiplex PCR, the repertoire was profiled, and TCRdb retains in-frame clones only, with some absent. The sample carries approximately 100,000 clones, about 85% recorded once. CDR1 MNHEY and CDR2 SMNVEV come from the germline V gene (reference sequence). This CDR3 has 18 amino acids. V lost 0 bases, J lost 7 bases, and 12 bases stayed unmatched. The sequence derives from a woman aged 40 to 50 in good health. Sequences were obtained from blood. The chain uses TRBV27 and TRBJ2-1; 10 bases fit TRBD2. CDR3 bases: TGTGCCAGCAGTTTATCGAGTTTGGCCAGCGGGGGGGCAAATGAGCAGTTCTTC. Translating gives CASSLSSLASGGANEQFF.